The TCR beta chain described here comes from a study of T cell responses to AZD1222 COVID-19 vaccine. The CDR3 loop spans 14 amino acids. The V end was cut by 0 bases, the J end by 4 bases, with 9 bases between. The V gene's germline CDR1 is SGHVS and CDR2 FQNEAQ. Method: immunoSEQ multiplex PCR; TCRdb's copy keeps in-frame clones and lacks some. Of approximately 150,000 clones in the sample, about nine tenths were seen once. The chain couples TRBV7-8 to TRBJ1-2, with D unclear. The TCR originated in an adult who received the AZD1222 COVID-19 vaccine. Material: peripheral blood, obtained 28 days after the second AZD1222 dose. The CDR3 loop reads CASSLAGQTYGYTF. CDR3 coding DNA: TGTGCCAGCAGCTTAGCTGGCCAGACCTATGGCTACACCTTC.